These 27 T cell receptor beta chains came from one sample sequenced in a study of early T cells in non-severe SARS-CoV-2 infection. TCRdb re-derived calls from the 5' RACE reads in MiXCR, one entry per CDR3 protein. The sample lists about 27,000 distinct CDR3 sequences; 2.9% were seen once. Sequencing was carried out using whole blood. The receptor source for this set is an adult who was a healthcare worker with PCR-confirmed SARS-CoV-2 infection or an uninfected control (not recorded which).

This clonotype was counted at least ten times. The V gene is TRBV2, the J gene TRBJ2-3, with D possibly being TRBD2 (6 bases). V was shortened by 2 bases and J by 0 bases, with 9 bases between the two germline ends. From germline, CDR1 is SNHLY and CDR2 FYNNEI. This CDR3 is 15 amino acids long. The CDR3 nucleotides are TGTGCCAGCAGTGAACGACGGGGGAGCACAGATACGCAGTATTTT. Amino acid sequence: CASSERRGSTDTQYF.

This clonotype has ten or more counts. This sequence joins TRBV7-2 and TRBJ1-2; D is perhaps TRBD1 (5 bases). CDR3 length: 12 amino acids. CDR1 is SGHTA, CDR2 FQGNSA, per germline. Between the trimmed V and J ends, which lost 2 bases and 7 bases, there was a span of 8 bases. The CDR3 region is CASSLFGGGYTF. The CDR3 region has the DNA TGTGCCAGCAGCTTATTTGGGGGTGGCTACACCTTC.

This clonotype was observed at least ten times. V and J are TRBV20-1 and TRBJ2-4; 9 bases fit TRBD2. With V trimmed by 5 bases and J by 3 bases, 11 bases remained unmatched. Germline loops: CDR1 DFQATT, CDR2 SNEGSKA (reference sequence). The CDR3 covers 16 residues. The CDR3 here is CSASGLAGRVKNIQYF. CDR3 bases: TGCAGTGCTTCCGGGCTAGCGGGGCGAGTCAAAAACATTCAGTACTTC.

This clonotype occurred a few times. The chain couples TRBV5-5 to TRBJ2-2; TRBD1 matches 9 bases. The CDR3 is made up of 17 amino acids. Germline lookup yields CDR1 SGHKS and CDR2 YYEKEE (reference sequence). V lost 4 bases and J lost 6; bases outside the gene matches: 13. In nucleotides, the CDR3 is TGTGCCAGCAGCGCCGAAGGGACAGGGCCTATGGCCGGGGAGCTGTTTTTT. Translating it yields CASSAEGTGPMAGELFF.

This clonotype was counted at least ten times. The V gene is TRBV7-9, the J gene TRBJ2-3; 10 bases align to TRBD1. V was clipped by 2 bases and J by 3 bases; unmatched bases: 5. The CDR3 contains 16 residues. Germline CDR1 is SEHNR and CDR2 is FQNEAQ (reference sequence). The DNA of the CDR3 is TGTGCCAGCAGCTTACTGACAGGGGGCGAAACAGATACGCAGTATTTT. It codes for CASSLLTGGETDTQYF.

This clonotype was observed many times. The chain combines TRBV7-2 with TRBJ1-5; D perhaps matches TRBD1 (5 bases). With 1 base removed from V and 2 bases from J, the gap between germline ends came to 6 bases. This CDR3 is built from 14 residues. The germline CDR1 and CDR2 sequences are SGHTA and FQGNSA. The CDR3 DNA is TGTGCCAGCAGCTTAGGGGGGGGCAATCAGCCCCAGCATTTT. Translation: CASSLGGGNQPQHF.

This clonotype was found many times. The rearrangement uses TRBV4-1 and TRBJ1-6, with D unresolved. Germline V CDR1 and CDR2: MGHRA, YSYEKL. The CDR3 extends over 14 amino acids. Trimming shortened V by 1 base and J by 4 bases, and 5 bases separated the two germline ends. CDR3 sequence reads: CASSQVSYNSPLHF. The DNA for the CDR3 is TGCGCCAGCAGCCAAGTTTCTTATAATTCACCCCTCCACTTT.

There are many counts of this clonotype. V usage is TRBV27 and J usage is TRBJ1-6; D unresolved. V lost 2 bases and J 4 bases, leaving 6 bases between the germline ends. From germline, CDR1 is MNHEY and CDR2 SMNVEV (reference sequence). The CDR3 spans 14 residues. This chain's CDR3 is CASSLRRYNSPLHF. The CDR3 DNA follows: TGTGCCAGCAGTTTAAGACGGTATAATTCACCCCTCCACTTT.

This clonotype was seen at least ten times. The chain has TRBV5-1 and TRBJ2-5, with 7 positions matching TRBD1. This CDR3 contains 15 residues. Germline V gives CDR1 SGHRS, CDR2 YFSETQ. V shed 4 bases and J 2 bases; nucleotides not matched to a gene: 8. The CDR3 region is CASSLTTGMQETQYF. In DNA, the CDR3 is TGCGCCAGCAGCCTTACGACAGGGATGCAAGAGACCCAGTACTTC.

In its sample, this clonotype ranks as medium-sized. The V and J genes are TRBV7-9 and TRBJ2-1; D uncertain. The germline CDR1 and CDR2 sequences are SEHNR and FQNEAQ (reference sequence). With 6 bases removed from V and 9 bases from J, the gap between germline ends came to 9 bases. CDR3 size: 11 residues. This chain's CDR3 is CASRKTFEQFF. The CDR3 DNA sequence: TGTGCCAGCAGAAAGACGTTTGAGCAGTTCTTC.

Many counts were recorded for this clonotype. The V gene is TRBV29-1, the J gene TRBJ1-2; D uncertain. Germline CDR1 SQVTM, CDR2 ANQGSEA. The V end was cut by 3 bases, the J end by 8 bases, with 13 bases between. This CDR3 has 12 residues. The CDR3, as DNA: TGCAGCGTTGACCAGGCACGCGGGGGCTACACCTTC. This encodes CSVDQARGGYTF. Drawing the rest from reference TRBV29-1 and TRBJ1-2, the complete variable domain is SAVISQKPSRDICQRGTSLTIQCQVDSQVTMMFWYRQQPGQSLTLIATANQGSEATYESGFVIDKFPISRPNLTFSTLTVSNMSPEDSSIYLCSVDQARGGYTFGSGTRLTVV.

There are many counts of this clonotype. This chain links TRBV7-2 with TRBJ1-2, with 9 positions matching TRBD1. CDR1 is SGHTA, CDR2 FQGNSA, per germline. The trim removed 4 bases at V and 4 bases at J, leaving 4 bases unmatched. This CDR3 is 14 amino acids long. The CDR3, as DNA: TGTGCCAGCAGCTCGAAGACAGGGGGCTATGGCTACACCTTC. Protein: CASSSKTGGYGYTF.

At least ten counts were recorded for this clonotype. The chain employs TRBV6-1 and TRBJ2-5, with 9 nucleotides matching TRBD2. Germline V CDR1 and CDR2: MNHNS, SASEGT. This CDR3 region has 19 residues. The V gene end was trimmed by 3 bases and the J gene end by 2 bases; junction bases not matched to a gene: 16. CDR3 bases: TGTGCCAGCAGTGACTATTATTTTGTGCTAGCGGGAATGCAAGAGACCCAGTACTTC. It codes for CASSDYYFVLAGMQETQYF.

In its sample, this clonotype was seen many times. The V call is TRBV12-3 or TRBV12-4, the J call TRBJ2-3; the match to TRBD2 covers 9 bases. The V segment lost 6 bases and the J segment 7 bases; nucleotides outside the gene matches: 11. This CDR3 has 15 amino acids. The CDR3 reads CASSPLGGGGNTQYF. The CDR3 DNA sequence: TGTGCCAGCAGCCCCCTCGGCGGGGGGGGGAATACGCAGTATTTT.

At least ten counts were recorded for this clonotype. The CDR3 sequence is CASSLTGASTDTQYF. DNA of the CDR3: TGTGCCAGCAGCTTGACAGGGGCTAGCACAGATACGCAGTATTTT. The chain carries TRBV7-2 and TRBJ2-3; 8 bases line up with TRBD1. Germline V gene lookup returns CDR1 SGHTA and CDR2 FQGNSA. The CDR3 consists of 15 residues. V shed 3 bases and J 0 bases; nucleotides not matched to a gene: 2.

This clonotype was counted ten times or more. The chain uses TRBV7-7 and TRBJ2-5; D remains unclear. The CDR3 is made up of 15 amino acids. The germline V gene encodes CDR1 SSHAT and CDR2 FNYEAQ (reference sequence). V was shortened by 0 bases and J by 1 base, with 9 bases between the two germline ends. The CDR3 DNA follows: TGTGCCAGCAGCTTAGCGTTTGGTGCCCAAGAGACCCAGTACTTC. Translated, it gives CASSLAFGAQETQYF. The full variable domain, its missing parts supplied by reference TRBV7-7 and TRBJ2-5, is GAGVSQSPRYKVTKRGQDVTLRCDPISSHATLYWYQQALGQGPEFLTYFNYEAQPDKSGLPSDRFSAERPEGSISTLTIQRTEQRDSAMYRCASSLAFGAQETQYFGPGTRLLVL.

This clonotype appeared many times. V usage is TRBV20-1 and J usage is TRBJ1-5, with D perhaps TRBD1 (5 bases). The CDR3 is made up of 15 amino acids. CDR1 is DFQATT, CDR2 SNEGSKA, per germline (reference sequence). Trimming pared 0 bases from V and 2 bases from J, leaving 11 bases between. The CDR3 DNA reads TGCAGTGCTAGAGAGGGGGTCCAAGGCAATCAGCCCCAGCATTTT. It specifies CSAREGVQGNQPQHF.

Many counts were recorded for this clonotype. The chain has TRBV7-3 and TRBJ2-5; 11 bases agree with TRBD2. The trim removed 2 bases at V and 4 bases at J, leaving 3 bases unmatched. In germline, CDR1 is SGHTA, CDR2 FQGTGA. The length of the CDR3 is 15 residues. CDR3 nucleotides: TGTGCCAGCAGCTTATCAACTAGCGGGGGAGAGACCCAGTACTTC. Protein product: CASSLSTSGGETQYF.

In its sample, this clonotype is medium-sized. The J gene is TRBJ2-7, the V gene TRBV25-1; the D is unclear. The germline V gene encodes CDR1 MGHDK and CDR2 SYGVNS. The germline V and J ends were trimmed by 5 bases and 6 bases, with 8 bases remaining between them. This CDR3 has 11 residues. The CDR3 is CASSLGGEQYV. The DNA of the CDR3 is TGTGCCAGCAGTCTGGGTGGCGAGCAGTACGTC.

Ten or more counts support this clonotype. CDR3 sequence (DNA): TGCGCCAGCAGCTTGGGGGGGCTTAGCTCCTACGAGCAGTACGTC. As protein: CASSLGGLSSYEQYV. The chain carries TRBV5-1 and TRBJ2-7, with D possibly TRBD1 on 6 matching bases. CDR1 is SGHRS and CDR2 is YFSETQ in the germline V gene. V lost 0 bases and J 0 bases, leaving 10 bases between the germline ends. The CDR3 has 15 residues.

In this sample, this clonotype turned up many times. V and J are TRBV18 and TRBJ2-3, with D unresolved. This CDR3 has 13 amino acids. V gave up 0 bases and J gave up 2 bases, with 3 bases separating them. CDR1 KGHSH and CDR2 LQKENI come from the germline V gene. The CDR3 nucleotides read TGTGCCAGCTCACCACCAGTCACAGATACGCAGTATTTT. The encoded protein is CASSPPVTDTQYF.

By frequency in the sample, this clonotype is medium-sized. The chain uses TRBV10-3 and TRBJ1-3; TRBD1 matches 8 bases. The CDR3 extends over 13 amino acids. V lost 10 bases to trimming and J lost 6 bases; unmatched junction nucleotides: 8. Germline V gives CDR1 ENHRY, CDR2 SYGVKD. CDR3 DNA: TGTGCCACCGAGTGGACAGGGCCAAACACCATATATTTT. Protein sequence: CATEWTGPNTIYF.

This clonotype was seen many times. The chain combines TRBV7-9 with TRBJ2-1; 13 bases are shared with TRBD2. CDR1 is SEHNR, CDR2 FQNEAQ, per germline (reference sequence). J was trimmed by 5 bases and V by 2 bases; bases with no gene match: 12. The CDR3 spans 19 residues. CDR3 nucleotides: TGTGCCAGCAGCTTATTGTCTTGGCCCGGGACTAGCGGGGACAATGAGCAGTTCTTC. This sequence encodes CASSLLSWPGTSGDNEQFF. The whole variable domain, remainder taken from reference TRBV7-9 and TRBJ2-1, is DTGVSQNPRHKITKRGQNVTFRCDPISEHNRLYWYRQTLGQGPEFLTYFQNEAQLEKSRLLSDRFSAERPKGSFSTLEIQRTEQGDSAMYLCASSLLSWPGTSGDNEQFFGPGTRLTVL.

This clonotype was recorded many times. The CDR3 DNA follows: TGTGCCAGCAGCCAAGATCCGGGACAGACCTATGGAGGCTACACCTTC. This sequence encodes CASSQDPGQTYGGYTF. The genes are TRBV4-2 and TRBJ1-2; 7 nucleotides line up with TRBD1. CDR1 LGHNA and CDR2 YNFKEQ come from the germline V gene. The CDR3 length is 16 residues. V lost 0 bases, J lost 8 bases, and 12 bases stayed unmatched.

In this sample, this clonotype turned up many times. This chain links TRBV6-6 with TRBJ1-5; 7 nucleotides match TRBD1. Unmatched junction bases numbered 4, after V lost 8 bases and J lost 3 bases. Per germline, CDR1 MNHNY and CDR2 SVGAGI (reference sequence). This CDR3 has 13 residues. CDR3 coding DNA: TGTGCCAGCGGAACAGGGGTCAATCAGCCCCAGCATTTT. Its translation: CASGTGVNQPQHF.

By proportion, this clonotype is medium-sized. The V and J genes are TRBV10-1 and TRBJ2-2; TRBD1 is a possible D gene (6 bases). Germline V CDR1 and CDR2: WNHNN, SYGVQD (reference sequence). With 5 bases removed from V and 2 bases from J, the gap between germline ends came to 9 bases. The CDR3 totals 14 residues. The CDR3 protein is CASSPGTNTGELFF. CDR3 DNA sequence: TGCGCCAGCAGTCCCGGGACAAACACCGGGGAGCTGTTTTTT.

This clonotype was picked up many times. The chain uses TRBV20-1 and TRBJ1-2; D may be TRBD1 (6 bases). The CDR3 loop spans 15 amino acids. V dropped 5 bases and J dropped 0 bases, with 16 bases sitting between them. Germline V gives CDR1 DFQATT, CDR2 SNEGSKA (reference sequence). The chain's CDR3 is CSALRPQGPNYGYTF. The CDR3 DNA reads TGCAGTGCTCTCAGGCCCCAGGGGCCTAACTATGGCTACACCTTC.